This T cell receptor beta chain comes out of a study of cytomegalovirus exposure and HLA in healthy donors. Whole-study context: The 110 or so validation repertoires were produced on the same platform as the approximately 670 repertoires of the first cohort. This was reported in a later analysis. Overall study results and limits: Rarity characterized most TCR sequences, yet some public TCRs appeared in many donors. Altogether, more than 150 TCR beta chains were recorded as cytomegalovirus-associated. Reported performance of the classifier showed diagnosis of cytomegalovirus status with high specificity and sensitivity.

Produced via immunoSEQ multiplex PCR; TCRdb's table is partial and in-frame only. The sample has about 240,000 clones, approximately 86% seen once. With respect to this clone: Its antigen is still unknown.

CDR3 length equals 17 residues. Germline V CDR1 and CDR2: KGHSH, LQKENI. V lost 6 bases and J lost 0, with 15 bases in between. This receptor was taken from a woman aged 30 to 39 in good health and CMV-seropositive. The source material was PBMCs. The chain carries TRBV18 and TRBJ2-6; possible D gene TRBD1, 5 bases. CDR3 sequence (DNA): TGTGCCAGCTCCCCTGACAGTGCTATCTCTGGGGCCAACGTCCTGACTTTC. This sequence encodes CASSPDSAISGANVLTF.